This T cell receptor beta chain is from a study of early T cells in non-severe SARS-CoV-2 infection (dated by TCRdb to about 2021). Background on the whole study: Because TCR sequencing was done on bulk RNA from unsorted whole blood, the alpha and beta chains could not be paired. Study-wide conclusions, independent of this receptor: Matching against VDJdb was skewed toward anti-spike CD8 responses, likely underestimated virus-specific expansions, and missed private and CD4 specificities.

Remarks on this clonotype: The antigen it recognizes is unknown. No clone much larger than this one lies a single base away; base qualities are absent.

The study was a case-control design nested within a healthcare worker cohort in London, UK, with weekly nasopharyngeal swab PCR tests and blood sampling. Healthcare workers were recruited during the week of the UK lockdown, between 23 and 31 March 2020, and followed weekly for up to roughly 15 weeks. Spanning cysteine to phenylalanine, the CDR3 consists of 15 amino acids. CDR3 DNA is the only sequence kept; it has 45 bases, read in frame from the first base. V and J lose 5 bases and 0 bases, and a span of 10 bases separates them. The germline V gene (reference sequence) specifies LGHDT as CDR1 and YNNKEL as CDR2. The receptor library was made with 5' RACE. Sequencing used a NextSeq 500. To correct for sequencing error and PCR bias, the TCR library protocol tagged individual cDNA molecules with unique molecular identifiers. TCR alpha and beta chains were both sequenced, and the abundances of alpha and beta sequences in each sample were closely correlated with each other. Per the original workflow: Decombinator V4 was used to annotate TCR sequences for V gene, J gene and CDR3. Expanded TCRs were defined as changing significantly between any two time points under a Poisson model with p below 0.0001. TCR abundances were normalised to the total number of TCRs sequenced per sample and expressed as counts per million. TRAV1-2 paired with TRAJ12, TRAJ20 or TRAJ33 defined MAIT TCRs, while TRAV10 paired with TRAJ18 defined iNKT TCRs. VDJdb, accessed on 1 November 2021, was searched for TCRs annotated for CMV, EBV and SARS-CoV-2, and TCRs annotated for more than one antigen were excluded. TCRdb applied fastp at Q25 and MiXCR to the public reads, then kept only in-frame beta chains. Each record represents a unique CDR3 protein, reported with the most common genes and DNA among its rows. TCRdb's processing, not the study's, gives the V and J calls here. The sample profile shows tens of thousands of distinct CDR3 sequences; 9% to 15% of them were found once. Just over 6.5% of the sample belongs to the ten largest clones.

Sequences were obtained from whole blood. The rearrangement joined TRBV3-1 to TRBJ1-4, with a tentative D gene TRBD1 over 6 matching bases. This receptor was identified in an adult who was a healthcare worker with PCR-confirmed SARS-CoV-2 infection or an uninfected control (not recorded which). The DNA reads TGTGCCAGCAGCTCTCGACAGGCAACTAATGAAAAACTGTTTTTT. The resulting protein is CASSSRQATNEKLFF.